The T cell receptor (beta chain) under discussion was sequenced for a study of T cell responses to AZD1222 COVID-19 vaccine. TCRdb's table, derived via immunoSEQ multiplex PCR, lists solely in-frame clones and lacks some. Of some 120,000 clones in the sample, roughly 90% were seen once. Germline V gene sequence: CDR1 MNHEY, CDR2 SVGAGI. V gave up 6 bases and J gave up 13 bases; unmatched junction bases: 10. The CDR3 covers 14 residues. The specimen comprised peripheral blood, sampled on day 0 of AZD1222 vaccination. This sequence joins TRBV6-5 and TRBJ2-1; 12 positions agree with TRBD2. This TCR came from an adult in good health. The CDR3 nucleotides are TGTGCCAGCAGGGGACTAGCGGGTTCGAGGTCACAGTTCTTC. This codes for CASRGLAGSRSQFF.